The next 18 T cell receptor beta chains were all read from a single sample in a study of T-cell reconstitution after alpha-beta-depleted transplantation in children. Unique molecular identifiers were incorporated when the TCRbeta library was constructed. TCRdb re-derived calls from the PCR reads in MiXCR, one entry per CDR3 protein. The sample carries 500,000 to 600,000 distinct CDR3 sequences, more than 20% recorded once. The starting material was PBMCs, obtained before TCRalphabeta/CD19-depleted stem cell transplant. The source is a boy younger than two with Wiskott-Aldrich syndrome, due to receive a stem cell transplant.

The genes are TRBV5-1 and TRBJ2-7; D unresolved. In germline, CDR1 is SGHRS, CDR2 YFSETQ. This CDR3 contains 13 residues. Trimming took off 2 bases at V and 3 bases at J, with 9 bases between the two ends. CDR3 in amino acids: CASSFDSLYEQYF. The CDR3 DNA follows: TGCGCCAGCAGCTTCGACTCGCTCTACGAGCAGTACTTC. Full variable domain (missing parts from reference TRBV5-1 and TRBJ2-7): KAGVTQTPRYLIKTRGQQVTLSCSPISGHRSVSWYQQTPGQGLQFLFEYFSETQRNKGNFPGRFSGRQFSNSRSEMNVSTLELGDSALYLCASSFDSLYEQYFGPGTRLTVT.

This clonotype was seen a few times. The chain has TRBV15 and TRBJ1-5; D gene ambiguous. Germline CDR1 is LNHNV and CDR2 is YYDKDF (reference sequence). V was cut by 1 base and J by 0 bases, with 16 bases left in between. The length of the CDR3 is 18 residues. CDR3 sequence: CATSRVRSQAYSNQPQHF. CDR3 nucleotides: TGTGCCACCAGCAGAGTACGTAGTCAGGCTTATAGCAATCAGCCCCAGCATTTT.

The chain is built from TRBV9 and TRBJ2-3, with 15 bases identical to TRBD2. Germline values: CDR1 SGDLS, CDR2 YYNGEE. The length of the CDR3 is 17 residues. V dropped 2 bases and J dropped 6; count of bases not matched to a gene: 7. The CDR3 DNA reads TGTGCCAGCAGCGTCAGAGGGACTAGCGGGAGGTTCGATACGCAGTATTTT. It is translated as CASSVRGTSGRFDTQYF.

This clonotype was seen only a few times. The CDR3 nucleotides read TGCGCCAGCAGCTCGGGACGGAGTAAAGAGACCCAGTACTTC. Protein sequence: CASSSGRSKETQYF. This sequence joins TRBV5-1 and TRBJ2-5; perhaps D is TRBD1 or TRBD2 (5 bases each). Germline CDR1 SGHRS, CDR2 YFSETQ. The CDR3 spans 14 residues. Trimming removed 3 bases at V and 3 bases at J, with 12 bases between.

The table lists this clonotype with a few counts. The CDR3 bases are TGTGCCATCAGTACACAGACGGCCCCTGGGACTGAAGCTTTCTTT. Protein product: CAISTQTAPGTEAFF. The chain carries TRBV10-3 and TRBJ1-1, with no clear D. The CDR3 extends over 15 amino acids. The germline V gene encodes CDR1 ENHRY and CDR2 SYGVKD. V was shortened by 5 bases and J by 5 bases, with 18 bases between the two germline ends.

This clonotype was observed a handful of times. This chain connects TRBV5-5 to TRBJ2-1, with 8 bases identical to TRBD1. This CDR3 spans 16 amino acids. V lost 4 bases to trimming and J lost 6 bases; unmatched junction nucleotides: 12. The germline V gene has CDR1 SGHKS and CDR2 YYEKEE (reference sequence). The CDR3 coding sequence is TGTGCCAGCAGCCCGGGACCGGGACAGGTGTCCAATGAGCAGTTCTTC. The encoded protein is CASSPGPGQVSNEQFF.

This rearrangement joins TRBV9 to TRBJ2-3; D not certain. Germline CDR1 is SGDLS and CDR2 is YYNGEE. The V gene lost 0 bases and the J gene lost 3 bases, with 11 bases spanning the gap. CDR3 length: 15 amino acids. CDR3 amino acids: CASSVDWASTDTQYF. The CDR3 nucleotides are TGTGCCAGCAGCGTAGATTGGGCGAGTACAGATACGCAGTATTTT.

This clonotype was picked up a small number of times. The chain carries TRBV5-5 and TRBJ2-4; either TRBD1 or TRBD2 may fit D (6 bases each). This CDR3 has 15 residues. Per germline, CDR1 SGHKS and CDR2 YYEKEE (reference sequence). V lost 2 bases and J lost 8, with 17 bases in between. The CDR3 DNA follows: TGTGCCAGCAGCTTTCAGCCGGGGGCGGTGGACATTCAGTACTTC. This translates into CASSFQPGAVDIQYF. Using reference TRBV5-5 and TRBJ2-4 for the parts outside the CDR3, the full variable domain is DAGVTQSPTHLIKTRGQQVTLRCSPISGHKSVSWYQQVLGQGPQFIFQYYEKEERGRGNFPDRFSARQFPNYSSELNVNALLLGDSALYLCASSFQPGAVDIQYFGAGTRLSVL.

The chain joins TRBV10-3 to TRBJ2-1; no reliable D call. Trimming removed 0 bases from V and 7 bases from J, with 13 bases in between. Germline V CDR1 and CDR2: ENHRY, SYGVKD. CDR3 length: 15 amino acids. CDR3 amino acids: CAISESQYVRNEQFF. Here the CDR3 DNA reads TGTGCCATCAGTGAGTCTCAGTATGTTAGGAATGAGCAGTTCTTC.

The V and J genes are TRBV12-3 or TRBV12-4 and TRBJ2-3; 7 bases map to TRBD2. V trimming: 3 bases; J trimming: 2 bases; junction bases outside the gene matches: 8. The CDR3 has 16 residues. CDR3 region: CASSLVLADYTDTQYF. For the CDR3, the DNA is TGTGCCAGCAGTTTGGTGCTAGCGGACTACACAGATACGCAGTATTTT.

This clonotype was seen only a few times. The V call is TRBV5-1, the J call TRBJ2-1; D is perhaps TRBD2 (5 bases). This CDR3 region has 14 residues. Germline lookup yields CDR1 SGHRS and CDR2 YFSETQ. The ends were cut back, 5 bases at V and 3 bases at J, with 12 bases in the middle. CDR3 coding DNA: TGCGCCAGCAGTTGGACGGACTTCTACAATGAGCAGTTCTTC. Its translation is CASSWTDFYNEQFF.

CDR3 loop: CAISGSSNQPQHF. The CDR3 DNA sequence: TGTGCCATCAGTGGCAGTAGCAATCAGCCCCAGCATTTT. The V call is TRBV10-3, the J call TRBJ1-5; D ambiguous. Germline V lookup: CDR1 ENHRY, CDR2 SYGVKD. V lost 4 bases to trimming and J lost 0 bases, with 4 bases between them. The CDR3 has 13 residues.

This clonotype was observed a few times. The J gene is TRBJ2-5, the V gene TRBV4-1, with D possibly matching TRBD1 (5 bases). This CDR3 has 14 residues. Germline CDR1 and CDR2: MGHRA and YSYEKL. With 0 bases removed from V and 5 bases from J, the gap between germline ends came to 10 bases. The CDR3 loop reads CASSQDPGPETQYF. CDR3 DNA sequence: TGCGCCAGCAGCCAAGATCCAGGGCCCGAGACCCAGTACTTC.

This clonotype was seen more than once but under ten times. V gene TRBV20-1 combines with J gene TRBJ1-1; D is unresolved. The CDR3 extends over 13 amino acids. The germline V gene has CDR1 DFQATT and CDR2 SNEGSKA (reference sequence). V was cut by 6 bases and J by 3 bases, with 14 bases left in between. CDR3 sequence: CSANGRRYTEAFF. The CDR3 DNA reads TGCAGTGCCAATGGGAGGCGTTACACTGAAGCTTTCTTT.

The chain has TRBV20-1 and TRBJ2-1; a weak D match, TRBD2 (5 bases). Trimming stripped 5 bases from V and 3 bases from J, with 17 bases between. From germline, CDR1 is DFQATT and CDR2 SNEGSKA (reference sequence). The CDR3 is 15 residues long. DNA of the CDR3: TGCAGTGCTGAAAGCGGATCGAGGGTCTACAATGAGCAGTTCTTC. Encoded protein: CSAESGSRVYNEQFF.

Only a few counts were recorded for this clonotype. V is TRBV11-2 and J is TRBJ2-3, with 10 bases matching TRBD2. The CDR3 spans 15 residues. The ends lost 5 bases at V and 10 bases at J; junction bases unmatched: 12. Per the germline V gene, CDR1 is SGHAT and CDR2 is FQNNGV. CDR3 sequence: CASSVGTSASTAQYF. The CDR3 bases are TGTGCCAGCAGCGTCGGGACTAGCGCCAGTACTGCGCAGTATTTT.

The rearrangement uses TRBV12-3 or TRBV12-4 and TRBJ2-7; 8 bases fit TRBD2. The junction had 6 bases not matched to a gene; V was cut back by 1 base and J by 1 base. There are 16 residues in the CDR3. The CDR3 here is CASSLVLAGISYEQYF. The CDR3 DNA reads as TGTGCCAGCAGTTTAGTCCTAGCGGGCATTTCCTACGAGCAGTACTTC.

The chain uses TRBV5-1 and TRBJ1-1; 9 positions agree with TRBD1. The V gene's germline CDR1 is SGHRS and CDR2 YFSETQ. The CDR3 has 14 residues. After removal of 4 bases from V and 2 bases from J, the junction contained 3 bases not matched to a gene. This chain's CDR3 is CASSDRGANTEAFF. CDR3 DNA: TGCGCCAGCAGCGACAGGGGGGCTAACACTGAAGCTTTCTTT.